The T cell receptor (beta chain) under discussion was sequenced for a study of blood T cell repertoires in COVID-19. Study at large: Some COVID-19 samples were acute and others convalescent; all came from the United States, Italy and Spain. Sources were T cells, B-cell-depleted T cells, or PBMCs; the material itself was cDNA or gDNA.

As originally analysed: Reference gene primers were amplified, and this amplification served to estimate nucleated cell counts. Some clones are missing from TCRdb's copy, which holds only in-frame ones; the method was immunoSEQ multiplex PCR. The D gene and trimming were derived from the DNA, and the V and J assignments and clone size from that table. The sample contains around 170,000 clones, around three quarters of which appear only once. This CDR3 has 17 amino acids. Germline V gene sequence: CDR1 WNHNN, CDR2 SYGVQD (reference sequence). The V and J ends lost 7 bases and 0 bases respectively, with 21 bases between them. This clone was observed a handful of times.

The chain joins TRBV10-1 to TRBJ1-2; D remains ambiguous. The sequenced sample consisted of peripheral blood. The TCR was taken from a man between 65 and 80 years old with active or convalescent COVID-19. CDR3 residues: CASTPTRQEATNYGYTF. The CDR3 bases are TGCGCCAGCACCCCGACCCGGCAGGAGGCCACTAACTATGGCTACACCTTC.